This note documents a single T cell receptor (beta chain) sequence. Antigen specificity is unknown. These data originate in a study of regulatory and conventional T cells in RAG deficiency. Regarding the study as a whole: Shorter CDR3s in all patient subsets; >85% Treg-Tconv overlap in Omenn.

The germline V gene has CDR1 MDHEN and CDR2 SYDVKM. The CDR3 loop spans 13 amino acids. Blood CD4+ CD25-low CD127-high conventional T cells supplied the genomic DNA template. Sequencing was performed with immunoSEQ multiplex PCR; in TCRdb, only in-frame clones are kept and a portion is missing. The table includes around 25,000 clones, around 95% detected once. The same specimen was also included in a second study, on regulatory T cells. That work adds: Amplification used 52 TRBV primers and 13 TRBJ primers. Patient repertoires had restricted TRB V-J pairs and skewed V and J usage, most in Tregs.

This sequence originates from a human donor in good health. The material sequenced was CD25- CD4+ T cells sorted from blood. This chain uses TRBV28 with TRBJ1-6; weak D call: TRBD1 (5 bases). CDR3 nucleotides: TGTTCCACCAGGGCCCCCTATAATTCACCCCTCCACTTT. Translated: CSTRAPYNSPLHF.